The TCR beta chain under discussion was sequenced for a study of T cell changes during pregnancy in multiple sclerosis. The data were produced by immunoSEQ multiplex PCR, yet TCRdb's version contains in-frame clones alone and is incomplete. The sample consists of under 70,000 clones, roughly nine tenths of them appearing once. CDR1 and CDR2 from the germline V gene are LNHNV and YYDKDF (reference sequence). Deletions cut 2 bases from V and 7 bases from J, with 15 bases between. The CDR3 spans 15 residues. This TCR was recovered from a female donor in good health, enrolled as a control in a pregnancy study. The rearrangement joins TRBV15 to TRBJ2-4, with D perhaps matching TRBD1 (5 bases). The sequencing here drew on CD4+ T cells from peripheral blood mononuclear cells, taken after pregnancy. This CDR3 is CATSRSQGIPNIQYF. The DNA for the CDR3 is TGTGCCACCAGCAGATCTCAGGGTATTCCCAACATTCAGTACTTC.